The sequence of this TCR beta chain was determined in a study of cytomegalovirus exposure and HLA in healthy donors. Regarding the study as a whole: Reported results showed that the classifier diagnosed cytomegalovirus status with high specificity and sensitivity. Sequencing depth across donors, presence/absence analyses assumed, was roughly uniform.

Looked up from germline, CDR1 is SGDLS and CDR2 is YYNGEE. This CDR3 comprises 15 residues. The V and J ends lost 0 bases and 6 bases, in that order; junction bases with no gene match: 6. This clone occurred once. Its target is not known. The PCR had 60 Vbeta and 13 Jbeta primers. Some clones are missing from TCRdb's copy, which holds only in-frame ones; the method was immunoSEQ multiplex PCR. The sample has about 130,000 clones, approximately 87% seen once. The sample was PBMCs. This TCR was sampled from a man aged 40-50 years in good health and CMV-seronegative. The chain is built from TRBV9 and TRBJ2-1, with TRBD2 identical over 7 bases. CDR3: CASSVEGRVVNEQFF. CDR3 nucleotide sequence: TGTGCCAGCAGCGTAGAGGGGAGGGTAGTCAATGAGCAGTTCTTC.